A selection of T cell receptor beta chains follows, all from one sample in a study of vaccination effects on CD4 cells after COVID-19. No antigens are known for them. Here immunoSEQ multiplex PCR was the method, and the copy in TCRdb shows in-frame clones only, minus some. The table records about 47,000 clones, 60% to 75% of them present only once. The specimen was CD4+ T cells from PBMCs cultured without peptide, collected after COVID-19 vaccination. The receptors come from a human donor who received a COVID-19 vaccine. The CDR3 runs from the conserved cysteine through the conserved F or W. A D gene is named only where the DNA matches it firmly. Part of the rows lack a size; the others show once, few, many or a class for expanded clones.

.,TRBV3-1/TRBV3-2,.,TRBJ2-1,TGTGCCAGCAGCCAAGAAGGCGGGTCCAATGAGCAGTTCTTC,CASSQEGGSNEQFF
TRBD1,TRBV27,.,TRBJ1-1,TGTGCCAGCAACCGACAGGGGATGAACACTGAAGCTTTCTTT,CASNRQGMNTEAFF
.,TRBV10-3,.,TRBJ1-2,TGTGCCATCAGTGAGTCCCAGGGGAACTATGGCTACACCTTC,CAISESQGNYGYTF
TRBD2,TRBV5-4,.,TRBJ2-7,TGTGCCAGCAAAGTTTTGGGGGGGGGTTACGAGCAGTACTTC,CASKVLGGGYEQYF
.,TRBV11-2,.,TRBJ2-7,TGTGCCAGCAGCTTATTACAAACGTACGAGCAGTACTTC,CASSLLQTYEQYF
TRBD2,TRBV12-5,few,TRBJ2-1,TGTGCTAGTGGTTTGGTGGCTAGCGGAAACAATGAGCAGTTCTTC,CASGLVASGNNEQFF
TRBD1,TRBV5-1,once,TRBJ2-3,TGCGCCAGCAGCTACGGTTTGGACAGGGCGTCCACAGATACGCAGTATTTT,CASSYGLDRASTDTQYF
.,TRBV7-8,few,TRBJ2-7,TGTGCCAGCAGCAAGACTAGGTTCGCTGGTGAGCAGTACTTC,CASSKTRFAGEQYF
.,TRBV5-5,few,TRBJ1-4,TGTGCCAGCAGCTTCCGGGCCGCCCCCATGGGGGAAAAACTGTTTTTT,CASSFRAAPMGEKLFF
.,TRBV2,few,TRBJ1-5,TGTGCCAGCAGTGAGGAGGGGGTAGGACAGCCCCAGCATTTT,CASSEEGVGQPQHF
TRBD2,TRBV5-1,.,TRBJ2-5,TGCGCCAGCAGCTTGGCCGGCGGGGGGCGAGAGACCCAGTACTTC,CASSLAGGGRETQYF
TRBD1,TRBV2,once,TRBJ2-7,TGTGCCAGCAGTGGTAGGACAGGGGCCACTTTAACCTACGAGCAGTACTTC,CASSGRTGATLTYEQYF